Sequencing of this TCR beta chain was carried out in a study of CXCR3-negative and CXCR3-positive naive CD8 T cells. Study-wide context: The study obtained 130 million to 150 million TRB reads, about 1.5 +/- 0.3 million per library.

Whole-study results and caveats: CXCR3-negative naive cells had less hydrophobic TRB CDR3s than did CXCR3-positive naive cells.

The method, 5' RACE with UMI labels, was used to prepare the TRB cDNA libraries. After re-calling the 5' RACE reads, TCRdb lists one entry per CDR3 protein, DNA absent. The table lists roughly 110,000 distinct CDR3 sequences. Comments on this clonotype: Its antigen remains unidentified.

Per germline, CDR1 SGHTA and CDR2 FQGNSA. This CDR3 is 14 amino acids long. The receptor was isolated from a human donor in good health. Some clones in this sample may be carry-over from other donors' samples. The J gene is TRBJ2-5, the V gene TRBV7-2; TCRdb's assignment of TRBD1 cannot be checked, as there is no DNA. Sequenced input: naive CXCR3+ CD8+ T cells from blood. Subset here: CD45RO-CCR7+CD27+CD95- naive CD8+ T cells expressing CXCR3 (TNR3+). The chain's CDR3 is CASSLFTGSETQYF.